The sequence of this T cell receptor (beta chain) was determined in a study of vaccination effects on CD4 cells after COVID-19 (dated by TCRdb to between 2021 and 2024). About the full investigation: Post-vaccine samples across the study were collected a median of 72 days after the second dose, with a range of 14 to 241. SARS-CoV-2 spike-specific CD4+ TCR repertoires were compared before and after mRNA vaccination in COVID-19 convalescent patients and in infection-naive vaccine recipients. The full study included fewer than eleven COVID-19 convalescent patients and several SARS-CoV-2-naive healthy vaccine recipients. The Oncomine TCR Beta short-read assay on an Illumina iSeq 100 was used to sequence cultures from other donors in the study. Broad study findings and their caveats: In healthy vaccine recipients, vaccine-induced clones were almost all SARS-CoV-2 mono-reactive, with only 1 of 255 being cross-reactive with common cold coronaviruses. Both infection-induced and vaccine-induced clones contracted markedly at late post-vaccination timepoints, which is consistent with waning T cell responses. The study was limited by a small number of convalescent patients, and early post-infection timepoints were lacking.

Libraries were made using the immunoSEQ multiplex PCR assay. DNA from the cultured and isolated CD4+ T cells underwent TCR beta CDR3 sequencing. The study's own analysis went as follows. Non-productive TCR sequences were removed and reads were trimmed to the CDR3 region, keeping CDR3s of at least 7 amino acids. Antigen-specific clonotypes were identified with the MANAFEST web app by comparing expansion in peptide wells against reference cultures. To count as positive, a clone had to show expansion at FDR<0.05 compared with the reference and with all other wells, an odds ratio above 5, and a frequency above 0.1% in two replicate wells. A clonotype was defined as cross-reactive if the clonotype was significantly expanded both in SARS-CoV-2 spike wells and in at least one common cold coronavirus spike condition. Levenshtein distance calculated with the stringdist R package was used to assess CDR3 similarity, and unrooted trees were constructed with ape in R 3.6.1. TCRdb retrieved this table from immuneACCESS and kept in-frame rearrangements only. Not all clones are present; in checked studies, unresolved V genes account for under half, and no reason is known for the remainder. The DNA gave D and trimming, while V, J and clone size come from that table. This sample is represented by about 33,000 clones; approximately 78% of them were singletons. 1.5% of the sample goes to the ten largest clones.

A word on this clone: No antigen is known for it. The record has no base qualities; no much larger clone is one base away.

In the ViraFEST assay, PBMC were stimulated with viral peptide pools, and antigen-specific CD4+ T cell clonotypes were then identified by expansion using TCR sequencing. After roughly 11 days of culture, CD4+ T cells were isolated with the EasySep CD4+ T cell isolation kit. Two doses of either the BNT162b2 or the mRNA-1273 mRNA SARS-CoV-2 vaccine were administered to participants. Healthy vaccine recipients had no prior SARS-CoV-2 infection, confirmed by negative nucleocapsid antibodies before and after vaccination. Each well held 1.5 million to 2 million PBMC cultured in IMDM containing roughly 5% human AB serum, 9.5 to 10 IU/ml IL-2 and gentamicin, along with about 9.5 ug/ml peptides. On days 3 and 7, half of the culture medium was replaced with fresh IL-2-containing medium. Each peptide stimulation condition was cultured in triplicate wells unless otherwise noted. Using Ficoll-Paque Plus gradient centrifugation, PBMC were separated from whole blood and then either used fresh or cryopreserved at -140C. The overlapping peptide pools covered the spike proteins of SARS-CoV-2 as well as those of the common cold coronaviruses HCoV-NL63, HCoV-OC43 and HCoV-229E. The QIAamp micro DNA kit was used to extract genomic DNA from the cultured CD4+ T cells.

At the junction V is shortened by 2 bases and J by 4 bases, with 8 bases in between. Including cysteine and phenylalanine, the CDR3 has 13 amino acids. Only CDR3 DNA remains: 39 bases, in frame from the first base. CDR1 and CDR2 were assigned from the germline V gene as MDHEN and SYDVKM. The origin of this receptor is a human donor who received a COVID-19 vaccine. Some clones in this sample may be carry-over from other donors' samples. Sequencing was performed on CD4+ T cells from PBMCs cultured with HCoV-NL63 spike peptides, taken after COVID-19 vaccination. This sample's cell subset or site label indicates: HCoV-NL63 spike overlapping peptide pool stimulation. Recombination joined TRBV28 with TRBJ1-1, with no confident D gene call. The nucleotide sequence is TGTGCCAGCAGTTTAATTCGGGGCACTGAAGCTTTCTTT. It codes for CASSLIRGTEAFF.